This TCR beta chain was sequenced for a study of PD-1 blockade in classical Hodgkin lymphoma. Note on this clone: The antigen remains undetermined.

Findings of the study overall: Healthy donors reportedly exceeded newly diagnosed patients in baseline TCR diversity.

V lost 6 bases and J lost 1; bases outside the gene matches: 4. The germline CDR1 and CDR2 sequences are MNHNS and SASEGT. This CDR3 is built from 14 residues. Every patient was affected by relapse after autologous stem cell transplantation, while exposure to brentuximab vedotin was not uniform. TCRdb's copy holds only in-frame clones and misses some; the assay was immunoSEQ multiplex PCR. This table holds approximately 21,000 clones, 68% found once. The sequence was collected from a human donor with classical Hodgkin lymphoma. V is TRBV6-1 and J is TRBJ2-3, with 7 bases aligning to TRBD2. The specimen comprised peripheral blood mononuclear cells (PBMCs), sampled at baseline. The CDR3 is CASRRLAGTDTQYF. The CDR3 DNA is TGTGCCAGCAGAAGGCTAGCGGGCACAGATACGCAGTATTTT.